The clone carrying this T cell receptor (beta chain) was recorded many times. This sample was taken from a study of T cells after yellow fever vaccination. Trimming cost V 0 bases and J 7 bases, with 10 bases left between them. The CDR3 runs to 14 residues. CDR1 LNHNV and CDR2 YYDKDF come from the germline V gene (reference sequence). Via MiXCR, TCRdb re-called the 5' RACE reads, giving one row per CDR3 protein. The sample contains some 100,000 distinct CDR3 sequences, under 9% of which appear only once. The source is a man in his late teens or twenties who received the YFV17D yellow fever vaccine. This sequence joins TRBV15 and TRBJ2-1; D is perhaps TRBD2 (6 bases). This sample comprised CD8+ T cells not binding an NS4B(214-222) dextramer, sorted from PBMCs, obtained around 16 days after the first yellow fever vaccination. CDR3: CATSRDRRGNEQFF. CDR3 DNA: TGTGCCACCAGCAGAGATAGGCGGGGAAATGAGCAGTTCTTC.